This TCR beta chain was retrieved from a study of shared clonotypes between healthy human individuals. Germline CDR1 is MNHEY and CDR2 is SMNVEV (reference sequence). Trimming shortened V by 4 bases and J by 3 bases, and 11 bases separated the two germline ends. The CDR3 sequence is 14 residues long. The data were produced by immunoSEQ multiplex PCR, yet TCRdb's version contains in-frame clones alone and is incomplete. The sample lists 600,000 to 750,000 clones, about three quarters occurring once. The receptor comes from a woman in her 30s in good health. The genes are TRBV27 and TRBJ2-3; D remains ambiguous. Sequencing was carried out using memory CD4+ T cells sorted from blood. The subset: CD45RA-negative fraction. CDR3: CASSSHGETDTQYF. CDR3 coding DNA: TGTGCCAGCAGTTCGCACGGAGAGACAGATACGCAGTATTTT.